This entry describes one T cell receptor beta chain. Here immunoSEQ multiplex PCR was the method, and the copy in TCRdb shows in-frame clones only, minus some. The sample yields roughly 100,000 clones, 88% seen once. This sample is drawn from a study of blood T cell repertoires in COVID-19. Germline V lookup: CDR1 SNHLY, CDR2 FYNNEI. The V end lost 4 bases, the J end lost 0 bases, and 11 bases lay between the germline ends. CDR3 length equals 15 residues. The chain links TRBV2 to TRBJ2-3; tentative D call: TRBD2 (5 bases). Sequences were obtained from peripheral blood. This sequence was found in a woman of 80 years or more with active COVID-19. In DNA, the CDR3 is TGTGCCAGCAGTGTCGGGGTCGAAAGCACAGATACGCAGTATTTT. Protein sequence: CASSVGVESTDTQYF.